Presented here are 19 T cell receptor beta chains from one specimen sequenced in a study of preoperative IRX-2 immunotherapy in early breast cancer. Assay: immunoSEQ multiplex PCR; the TCRdb copy retains only in-frame clones and omits some. Of approximately 44,000 clones in the sample, 85% to 95% were seen once. Treatment indicated: preoperative locoregional IRX-2 cytokine immunotherapy. Here the sequenced sample was tumor tissue, taken after IRX-2 immunotherapy. These receptors all come from a human donor with breast cancer.

The chain carries TRBV4-2 and TRBJ2-7; 9 nucleotides line up with TRBD2. The germline gives CDR1 LGHNA, CDR2 YNFKEQ. V lost 0 bases to trimming and J lost 6 bases; unmatched junction nucleotides: 9. There are 16 residues in the CDR3. The CDR3 bases are TGTGCCAGCAGCCAAGAACCCATAGCGGGAGCCGGCGAGCAGTACTTC. Amino acids: CASSQEPIAGAGEQYF.

The J gene is TRBJ2-3, the V gene TRBV28; D gene unclear. Per the germline V gene, CDR1 is MDHEN and CDR2 is SYDVKM. The V and J ends lost 3 bases and 5 bases respectively, with 12 bases between them. The CDR3 is made up of 14 amino acids. CDR3 region: CASSLVGRQDTQYF. The CDR3 DNA is TGTGCCAGCAGTTTGGTGGGCAGACAAGATACGCAGTATTTT.

This rearrangement joins TRBV14 to TRBJ2-5, with 9 bases fitting TRBD2. V was clipped by 1 base and J by 0 bases; unmatched bases: 3. The CDR3 sequence is 16 residues long. The V gene's germline CDR1 is SGHDN and CDR2 FVKESK. The CDR3 nucleotides read TGTGCCAGCAGCCAAGCTAGCGGGGCGTACCAAGAGACCCAGTACTTC. Translated, it gives CASSQASGAYQETQYF.

The rearrangement joins TRBV4-1 to TRBJ2-1; tentatively, D is TRBD2 (7 bases). The CDR3 is 15 amino acids. Between the trimmed V and J ends, which lost 3 bases and 7 bases, there was a span of 16 bases. Looked up from germline, CDR1 is MGHRA and CDR2 is YSYEKL. The CDR3 DNA reads TGCGCCAGCAGCCAGGGGGCGAGGGGAGGGAATGAGCAGTTCTTC. Translation gives CASSQGARGGNEQFF.

The genes are TRBV20-1 and TRBJ1-2; no clear D gene. Germline V gives CDR1 DFQATT, CDR2 SNEGSKA (reference sequence). The CDR3 is 11 residues long. Trimming pared 3 bases from V and 1 base from J, leaving 3 bases between. CDR3 sequence reads: CSASDNYGYTF. DNA of the CDR3: TGCAGTGCTAGCGATAACTATGGCTACACCTTC.

The chain links TRBV27 to TRBJ1-2, with D maybe TRBD1 (6 bases). The ends were cut back, 2 bases at V and 5 bases at J, with 15 bases in the middle. The CDR3 runs to 15 residues. Germline lookup yields CDR1 MNHEY and CDR2 SMNVEV (reference sequence). The CDR3 DNA follows: TGTGCCAGCAGTTTAGCGGGACCTAGGGGGTATGGCTACACCTTC. Its translation is CASSLAGPRGYGYTF.

This clone was seen more than once but under ten times. This rearrangement joins TRBV6-1 to TRBJ1-2; D is undetermined. Looked up from germline, CDR1 is MNHNS and CDR2 is SASEGT. The CDR3 covers 15 residues. Trimming took 1 base from V and 2 from J, leaving 11 bases between them. The CDR3: CASSEGDSTNYGYTF. The CDR3 bases are TGTGCCAGCAGTGAAGGGGATTCGACGAACTATGGCTACACCTTC.

The gene calls are TRBV28 and TRBJ1-4, with D possibly TRBD1 on 5 matching bases. Germline CDR1 MDHEN, CDR2 SYDVKM. Trimming cost V 7 bases and J 7 bases, with 16 bases left between them. CDR3 length: 14 residues. CDR3 DNA sequence: TGTGCCAGCACCCTCCCCCAGGGACGTGAAAAACTGTTTTTT. Amino acid sequence: CASTLPQGREKLFF.

The J gene is TRBJ2-7, the V gene TRBV4-1; 11 nucleotides align to TRBD2. The CDR3 is 14 amino acids. Germline CDR1 reads MGHRA; CDR2 reads YSYEKL. Trimming took 4 bases from V and 4 from J; bases not matched to a gene: 3. This chain's CDR3 is CASSLRLAGYEQYF. CDR3 DNA: TGCGCCAGCAGCCTTCGACTAGCGGGGTACGAGCAGTACTTC.

Remarks on this clone: In the same sample, other DNA sequences code for this CDR3. The chain couples TRBV9 to TRBJ2-1; no firm D call. V lost 0 bases and J lost 4, with 11 bases in between. CDR1 and CDR2 from the germline V gene are SGDLS and YYNGEE. The CDR3 contains 15 residues. The chain's CDR3 is CASSVGGRSYNEQFF. In nucleotides, the CDR3 is TGTGCCAGCAGCGTAGGAGGTCGCAGTTACAATGAGCAGTTCTTC.

The genes are TRBV6-1 and TRBJ1-6, with D uncertain. Germline V gene lookup returns CDR1 MNHNS and CDR2 SASEGT. The V and J ends lost 4 bases and 8 bases respectively, with 15 bases between them. The CDR3 is 15 amino acids. As DNA, the CDR3 is TGTGCCAGCAGTGCCCTGACATCCACCGATTCACCCCTCCACTTT. This encodes CASSALTSTDSPLHF.

V gene TRBV29-1 combines with J gene TRBJ2-1; D is undetermined. Germline CDR1 is SQVTM and CDR2 is ANQGSEA. Trimming took off 5 bases at V and 1 base at J, with 12 bases between the two ends. This CDR3 is built from 14 residues. CDR3 region: CSVSWRDSYNEQFF. The CDR3 coding sequence is TGCAGCGTTTCATGGCGCGATTCCTACAATGAGCAGTTCTTC.

This chain joins TRBV9 and TRBJ2-3; no clear D gene. The CDR3 is made up of 14 amino acids. Germline CDR1 is SGDLS and CDR2 is YYNGEE. V shed 3 bases and J shed 0 bases, with 8 bases lying between them. CDR3 coding DNA: TGTGCCAGCAGCGACCGAACTAGCACAGATACGCAGTATTTT. Translation: CASSDRTSTDTQYF.

The rearrangement links TRBV9 to TRBJ2-5; either TRBD1 or TRBD2 may supply D (6 bases each). The germline CDR1 and CDR2 sequences are SGDLS and YYNGEE. V dropped 1 base and J dropped 5 bases, with 15 bases sitting between them. The CDR3 is made up of 15 amino acids. CDR3 loop: CASSVRSGGPETQYF. The DNA for the CDR3 is TGTGCCAGCAGCGTAAGGTCCGGGGGCCCGGAGACCCAGTACTTC.

The chain is built from TRBV7-2 and TRBJ1-2; possibly TRBD1 for D (6 bases). The CDR3 sequence is 15 residues long. Trimming removed 1 base at V and 6 bases at J, with 15 bases between. CDR1 and CDR2 from the germline V gene are SGHTA and FQGNSA. The CDR3 region is CASSLESGQINGYTF. Written as DNA, the CDR3 is TGTGCCAGCAGCTTAGAAAGCGGACAGATCAATGGCTACACCTTC. Variable domain in full (rest from reference TRBV7-2 and TRBJ1-2): GAGVSQSPSNKVTEKGKDVELRCDPISGHTALYWYRQSLGQGLEFLIYFQGNSAPDKSGLPSDRFSAERTGGSVSTLTIQRTQQEDSAVYLCASSLESGQINGYTFGSGTRLTVV.

The chain is built from TRBV7-8 and TRBJ1-1; unclear D gene. V was cut by 2 bases and J by 1 base, with 11 bases left in between. The CDR3 has 15 amino acids. The V gene's germline CDR1 is SGHVS and CDR2 FQNEAQ. The CDR3 sequence is CASSLLYQANTEAFF. CDR3 sequence (DNA): TGTGCCAGCAGCTTATTATATCAGGCGAACACTGAAGCTTTCTTT.

The chain is built from TRBV29-1 and TRBJ1-1; D gene unclear. V was cut by 6 bases and J by 3 bases, with 8 bases left in between. Germline lookup yields CDR1 SQVTM and CDR2 ANQGSEA. This CDR3 contains 11 residues. In DNA, the CDR3 is TGCAGCGTGGGGTTCGACACTGAAGCTTTCTTT. It is translated as CSVGFDTEAFF. The full variable domain, completed using reference TRBV29-1 and TRBJ1-1, is SAVISQKPSRDICQRGTSLTIQCQVDSQVTMMFWYRQQPGQSLTLIATANQGSEATYESGFVIDKFPISRPNLTFSTLTVSNMSPEDSSIYLCSVGFDTEAFFGQGTRLTVV.

The sample holds one count of this clone. The chain carries TRBV6-5 and TRBJ2-3; 10 bases map to TRBD2. V shed 5 bases and J 3 bases; nucleotides not matched to a gene: 5. CDR1 is MNHEY, CDR2 SVGAGI, per germline. The CDR3 loop spans 15 amino acids. CDR3 sequence (DNA): TGTGCCAGCAGTCGGGGACTAGCGAGTACAGATACGCAGTATTTT. This translates into CASSRGLASTDTQYF.

The V call is TRBV19, the J call TRBJ2-5; TRBD2 matches at 7 bases. V lost 3 bases and J lost 4; bases outside the gene matches: 5. The CDR3 consists of 14 residues. The germline V gene has CDR1 LNHDA and CDR2 SQIVND (reference sequence). The CDR3 nucleotides read TGTGCCAGTAGTATTCGCGGGGGATCAGAGACCCAGTACTTC. Translating it yields CASSIRGGSETQYF. The full variable domain, in which reference TRBV19 and TRBJ2-5 provide the parts outside the CDR3, is DGGITQSPKYLFRKEGQNVTLSCEQNLNHDAMYWYRQDPGQGLRLIYYSQIVNDFQKGDIAEGYSVSREKKESFPLTVTSAQKNPTAFYLCASSIRGGSETQYFGPGTRLLVL.